This TCR beta chain appears in the sequencing data of a study of shared clonotypes between healthy human individuals. The assay was immunoSEQ multiplex PCR, and TCRdb's table has in-frame clones only and misses some. Among about 2.4 million clones listed, under 95% were seen once. The CDR3 totals 18 residues. The germline gives CDR1 SGHRS, CDR2 YFSETQ. The trim removed 4 bases at V and 7 bases at J, leaving 15 bases unmatched. The sample taken for sequencing was naive CD4+ T cells from PBMCs. The subset here: CD45RA+ positively selected. This clonotype originated in a man aged 18 to 29 in good health. Some clones in this sample may be carry-over from other donors' samples. The gene calls are TRBV5-1 and TRBJ2-5; 14 bases map to TRBD2. DNA for the CDR3: TGCGCCAGCAGCCGGCGGACCGCCGAGACTAGCGGGAGGGGGACCCAGTACTTC. This translates into CASSRRTAETSGRGTQYF.